This T cell receptor (beta chain) was identified in a study of OX40 agonist ivuxolimab in advanced cancers. V lost 2 bases to trimming and J lost 9 bases; unmatched junction nucleotides: 9. The CDR3 is made up of 16 amino acids. CDR1 is SGHTA, CDR2 FQGTGA, per germline. Worth noting for this clone: Antigen specificity is unknown.

Study outcomes and limitations: Certain nonresponding patients likewise had low normalized T-cell clonal expansion.

Assay used: immunoSEQ multiplex PCR; TCRdb lists only in-frame clones, some missing. The table lists 70,000 or so clones, about 83% of them singletons. The material was CD4+ or CD8+ T cells sorted from blood, obtained in a trial of the OX40 agonist ivuxolimab. V is TRBV7-3 and J is TRBJ2-1, with 11 bases lining up with TRBD2. This receptor was identified in an adult with an advanced solid tumor such as melanoma, head and neck, liver or kidney cancer. CDR3 loop: CASSLEVAGGPGEQFF. The CDR3 nucleotides are TGTGCCAGCAGCTTAGAGGTAGCGGGAGGGCCGGGTGAGCAGTTCTTC.